This entry features one T cell receptor beta chain sequence. The data belong to a study of blood T cell repertoires in COVID-19. Study-wide background: Sites across the United States, Italy and Spain contributed samples from acute and convalescent COVID-19. The analysed material was cDNA or gDNA that came from T cells, B-cell-depleted T cells, or PBMCs.

Enrollment of patients from Seattle took place during active infection, with longitudinal follow-up. There are 16 residues in the CDR3. The germline CDR1 and CDR2 sequences are LGHNA and YSLEER. V lost 5 bases, J lost 8 bases, and 17 bases stayed unmatched. As handled by the study authors: Scientists estimated how many nucleated cells there were by amplifying reference gene primers. Sequencing used immunoSEQ multiplex PCR; TCRdb keeps in-frame clones, though not all of them. D and trimming come from the DNA, and the V and J calls and clone size come from that table. This sample has about 170,000 clones, with around 90% found just once.

J is TRBJ1-2 and V is TRBV4-3; 7 positions match TRBD1. Sequencing was done on a sample of peripheral blood. The origin of this receptor is an elderly woman with COVID-19, enrolled during active disease. For the CDR3, the DNA is TGCGCCAGCAGCGTTAGTTCAGGGGGGTCCCCCCGGGGCTACACCTTC. This translates into CASSVSSGGSPRGYTF.